One sample yielded the 10 T cell receptor beta chains listed below, sequenced in a study of shared clonotypes between healthy human individuals. Profiling relied on immunoSEQ multiplex PCR, and the TCRdb table lists in-frame clones only, not all of them. The table includes over 850,000 clones, approximately 78% detected once. Sample: memory CD4+ T cells from PBMCs. The subset was: CD45RA-negative fraction. These TCRs come from a man aged 18 to 35 in good health. Some clones in this sample may be carry-over from other donors' samples.

The chain is built from TRBV28 and TRBJ2-5; TRBD1 might be the D (7 bases). V lost 2 bases and J lost 7, with 17 bases in between. Germline CDR1 MDHEN, CDR2 SYDVKM. This CDR3 is 15 amino acids long. The CDR3 DNA follows: TGTGCCAGCAGTTTAGGTGGAGGGGGCCAGGGGACCCAGTACTTC. Protein product: CASSLGGGGQGTQYF.

This clone occurred once. The chain has TRBV6-1 and TRBJ2-5; maybe TRBD1 (5 bases). Germline V CDR1 and CDR2: MNHNS, SASEGT. CDR3 size: 13 residues. V gave up 7 bases and J gave up 0 bases, with 9 bases separating them. As DNA, the CDR3 is TGTGCCAGCATAAGGGGCCACCAAGAGACCCAGTACTTC. Amino acid sequence: CASIRGHQETQYF.

This clone was recorded a few times. The V call is TRBV9, the J call TRBJ1-4; TRBD1 aligns across 7 bases. Looked up from germline, CDR1 is SGDLS and CDR2 is YYNGEE. The CDR3 loop spans 15 amino acids. The J segment lost 7 bases and the V segment lost 4 bases, leaving 10 bases of the junction unmatched. Here the CDR3 reads CASSPMTGYGEKLFF. The CDR3 DNA sequence: TGTGCCAGCAGCCCCATGACAGGGTACGGTGAAAAACTGTTTTTT.

This rearrangement joins TRBV6-1 to TRBJ1-4, with D uncertain. CDR3 length: 15 residues. CDR1 is MNHNS and CDR2 is SASEGT in the germline V gene. Trimming pared 1 base from V and 7 bases from J, leaving 13 bases between. CDR3 sequence: CASSEVSGSSEKLFF. CDR3 sequence (DNA): TGTGCCAGCAGTGAAGTGTCCGGGAGTAGTGAAAAACTGTTTTTT.

There are many counts of this clone. The same CDR3 also results from other DNA sequences found in this sample. The rearrangement links TRBV18 to TRBJ2-3; unclear D gene. Trimming removed 3 bases from V and 0 bases from J, with 1 base in between. This CDR3 comprises 12 residues. Looked up from germline, CDR1 is KGHSH and CDR2 is LQKENI. DNA of the CDR3: TGTGCCAGCTCACCCAGCACAGATACGCAGTATTTT. It encodes CASSPSTDTQYF.

The chain recombines TRBV4-2 with TRBJ1-4; weak D call: TRBD1 (6 bases). Germline CDR1 is LGHNA and CDR2 is YNFKEQ. The CDR3 is 15 amino acids. Trimming shortened V by 1 base and J by 7 bases, and 13 bases separated the two germline ends. The CDR3 region has the DNA TGTGCCAGCAGCCAAGGCGTAGGGGGGGCTGAAAAACTGTTTTTT. Translated: CASSQGVGGAEKLFF.

The J gene is TRBJ1-1, the V gene TRBV25-1, with a weak D call TRBD1 (6 bases). The CDR3 is 17 amino acids. The V and J ends lost 3 bases and 5 bases respectively, with 22 bases between them. Germline V lookup: CDR1 MGHDK, CDR2 SYGVNS. The CDR3 nucleotides read TGTGCCAGCAGTGATCCCAAAAGAGGGGGTATGGGGACTGAAGCTTTCTTT. Translated: CASSDPKRGGMGTEAFF.

The V gene is TRBV2, the J gene TRBJ2-1; TRBD2 agrees at 8 bases. This CDR3 has 16 residues. Unmatched junction bases numbered 12, after V lost 4 bases and J lost 7 bases. From germline, CDR1 is SNHLY and CDR2 FYNNEI. CDR3 sequence reads: CASSVTGRGGQNEQFF. The CDR3 region has the DNA TGTGCCAGCAGTGTTACCGGGAGGGGGGGTCAGAATGAGCAGTTCTTC. The entire variable domain, with the rest obtained from reference TRBV2 and TRBJ2-1, is as follows: EPEVTQTPSHQVTQMGQEVILRCVPISNHLYFYWYRQILGQKVEFLVSFYNNEISEKSEIFDDQFSVERPDGSNFTLKIRSTKLEDSAMYFCASSVTGRGGQNEQFFGPGTRLTVL.

This chain joins TRBV14 and TRBJ2-7; 10 bases line up with TRBD2. This CDR3 comprises 16 residues. Trimming cost V 4 bases and J 5 bases; bases outside gene matches: 11. The germline CDR1 and CDR2 sequences are SGHDN and FVKESK. CDR3 sequence: CASSLRLSGRDHEQYF. CDR3 coding DNA: TGTGCCAGCAGCCTCCGATTAAGCGGGAGGGATCACGAGCAGTACTTC. The whole variable domain, remainder taken from reference TRBV14 and TRBJ2-7, is EAGVTQFPSHSVIEKGQTVTLRCDPISGHDNLYWYRRVMGKEIKFLLHFVKESKQDESGMPNNRFLAERTGGTYSTLKVQPAELEDSGVYFCASSLRLSGRDHEQYFGPGTRLTVT.

CDR3 loop: CASSGASGRGYEQYF. The CDR3 DNA follows: TGTGCCAGCAGTGGGGCCAGCGGGAGGGGTTACGAGCAGTACTTC. The chain employs TRBV2 and TRBJ2-7, with 10 bases that match TRBD2. J gave up 4 bases and V 4 bases, and 7 bases lay outside the gene matches. The CDR3 is 15 residues long. CDR1 and CDR2 from the germline V gene are SNHLY and FYNNEI.